This T cell receptor beta chain was sequenced in a study of CD8+ T cells in alopecia areata. After removal of 1 base from V and 4 bases from J, the junction contained 7 bases not matched to a gene. This CDR3 is built from 16 residues. Germline V gene data show CDR1 as SGHNT and CDR2 as YYREEE (reference sequence). The treatment is: oral pan-JAK inhibitor, 5-10 mg twice daily. Sequencing used cDNA as its template, made by extracting RNA and reverse transcribing it. The data were produced by immunoSEQ multiplex PCR, yet TCRdb's version contains in-frame clones alone and is incomplete. The sample includes about 200,000 clones, less than 45% of them seen just once. This clone was detected only a few times.

This sequence joins TRBV5-4 and TRBJ2-3; 9 bases are a match to TRBD2. The origin of this receptor is a human donor with alopecia areata. The sample in question was CD4+ T cells sorted from blood, obtained at week 34, from a patient treated with tofacitinib. CDR3 loop: CASSLKVAGAADTQYF. In DNA, the CDR3 is TGTGCCAGCAGCTTGAAGGTAGCGGGAGCCGCAGATACGCAGTATTTT. The full variable domain, with the rest looked up from reference TRBV5-4 and TRBJ2-3, is ETGVTQSPTHLIKTRGQQVTLRCSSQSGHNTVSWYQQALGQGPQFIFQYYREEENGRGNFPPRFSGLQFPNYSSELNVNALELDDSALYLCASSLKVAGAADTQYFGPGTRLTVL.